The 29 T cell receptor beta chains below come from one sample, sequenced in a study of T cell repertoires in cytomegalovirus infection. No antigen is known for these receptors. MiXCR, applied by TCRdb to the reads, yields one record per CDR3 protein. Here the sample spans approximately 120,000 distinct CDR3 sequences, around 29% being singletons. Material: CD8+ T cells from cultured PBMCs, obtained from culture after CMV antigen stimulation. All receptors come from a human donor in good health (CMV status not recorded). Some clones in this sample may be carry-over from other donors' samples.

This clonotype appeared many times. This rearrangement joins TRBV7-8 to TRBJ2-1, with D perhaps matching TRBD1 (6 bases). This CDR3 region has 14 residues. Trimming took off 7 bases at V and 8 bases at J, with 18 bases between the two ends. Germline CDR1 reads SGHVS; CDR2 reads FQNEAQ. This CDR3 reads CASTPTGLADEQFF. In DNA form, the CDR3 reads TGTGCCAGCACCCCCACAGGGTTGGCAGATGAGCAGTTCTTC.

The chain uses TRBV11-2 and TRBJ2-5, with TRBD1 matching 11 bases. The germline V gene encodes CDR1 SGHAT and CDR2 FQNNGV. The length of the CDR3 is 18 residues. V shed 4 bases, J shed 4 bases, and the junction held 14 bases outside the gene matches. This chain's CDR3 is CASSSTRDGQGAGETQYF. The CDR3 nucleotides are TGTGCCAGCAGCTCAACGAGGGACGGACAGGGGGCGGGAGAGACCCAGTACTTC.

This chain links TRBV10-3 with TRBJ2-2; 8 bases are shared with TRBD2. The junction had 16 bases not matched to a gene; V was cut back by 6 bases and J by 10 bases. The CDR3 loop spans 16 amino acids. The germline gives CDR1 ENHRY, CDR2 SYGVKD. CDR3 region: CAISQALSGGAEELFF. DNA of the CDR3: TGTGCCATCAGCCAGGCTCTTTCCGGGGGGGCCGAGGAGCTGTTTTTT.

The chain is built from TRBV7-9 and TRBJ2-1, with a weak D call TRBD1 (6 bases). V lost 2 bases, J lost 5 bases, and 7 bases lay in between. The CDR3 has 13 residues. Germline V lookup: CDR1 SEHNR, CDR2 FQNEAQ (reference sequence). The CDR3 reads CASSLPGDNEQFF. The CDR3 bases are TGTGCCAGCAGCTTACCAGGGGACAATGAGCAGTTCTTC.

The chain has TRBV3-1 and TRBJ2-1; TRBD2 might be the D (6 bases). Germline V lookup: CDR1 LGHDT, CDR2 YNNKEL (reference sequence). The CDR3 is 13 residues long. Trimming pared 7 bases from V and 2 bases from J, leaving 9 bases between. Here the CDR3 DNA reads TGTGCCAGCACGGGGGAGACCTACAATGAGCAGTTCTTC. Its translation: CASTGETYNEQFF.

The table lists this clonotype with many counts. The rearrangement links TRBV7-6 to TRBJ1-1; D is ambiguous. Germline loops: CDR1 SGHVS, CDR2 FNYEAQ. Deletions cut 5 bases from V and 4 bases from J, with 8 bases between. The CDR3 is made up of 12 amino acids. The CDR3, as DNA: TGTGCCAGCAGCCTACTCGGCACTGAAGCTTTCTTT. This codes for CASSLLGTEAFF.

In this sample, this clonotype turned up a few times. The J gene is TRBJ1-1, the V gene TRBV4-1; D is unclear. The V end was cut by 0 bases, the J end by 4 bases, with 15 bases between. The germline CDR1 and CDR2 sequences are MGHRA and YSYEKL. The CDR3 contains 16 residues. This CDR3 is CASSQDLGGWGTEAFF. CDR3 sequence (DNA): TGCGCCAGCAGCCAAGACTTAGGCGGGTGGGGCACTGAAGCTTTCTTT.

The chain couples TRBV4-1 to TRBJ1-2, with TRBD1 matching 7 bases. The CDR3 spans 15 residues. Germline V gives CDR1 MGHRA, CDR2 YSYEKL. The V gene end was trimmed by 3 bases and the J gene end by 8 bases; junction bases not matched to a gene: 12. CDR3: CASSQTGTALVGYTF. CDR3 DNA: TGCGCCAGCAGCCAGACAGGGACGGCGCTAGTAGGCTACACCTTC.

This clonotype showed up just a few times. The CDR3 sequence: CASSLSAGHWGGAYYEQYF. The CDR3 nucleotides read TGTGCCAGCAGTTTATCGGCGGGACACTGGGGGGGGGCGTACTACGAGCAGTACTTC. This sequence joins TRBV27 and TRBJ2-7, with a weak D call TRBD2 (7 bases). Germline V CDR1 and CDR2: MNHEY, SMNVEV (reference sequence). V was cut by 0 bases and J by 3 bases, with 24 bases left in between. CDR3 size: 19 residues.

V and J are TRBV5-1 and TRBJ1-1, with TRBD1 matching over 8 bases. Germline V gene sequence: CDR1 SGHRS, CDR2 YFSETQ. CDR3 length: 15 amino acids. J gave up 6 bases and V 1 base, and 8 bases lay outside the gene matches. CDR3 region: CASSLLLQGVPEAFF. In DNA form, the CDR3 reads TGCGCCAGCAGCTTGCTATTACAGGGGGTCCCTGAAGCTTTCTTT.

This clonotype was seen ten or more times. The chain combines TRBV7-9 with TRBJ1-4; 9 bases match TRBD1. Trimming cost V 3 bases and J 9 bases; bases outside gene matches: 5. This CDR3 is 14 amino acids long. The germline V gene has CDR1 SEHNR and CDR2 FQNEAQ (reference sequence). CDR3 DNA sequence: TGTGCCAGCAGCTTGGGGACAGGGACGAAAAAACTGTTTTTT. Protein product: CASSLGTGTKKLFF. Full variable domain (rest looked up from reference TRBV7-9 and TRBJ1-4): DTGVSQNPRHKITKRGQNVTFRCDPISEHNRLYWYRQTLGQGPEFLTYFQNEAQLEKSRLLSDRFSAERPKGSFSTLEIQRTEQGDSAMYLCASSLGTGTKKLFFGSGTQLSVL.

This clonotype was detected many times. The V gene is TRBV5-1, the J gene TRBJ1-2; D not resolved. CDR1 and CDR2 from the germline V gene are SGHRS and YFSETQ. V dropped 0 bases and J dropped 4 bases, with 10 bases sitting between them. This CDR3 has 14 amino acids. DNA for the CDR3: TGCGCCAGCAGCTTGGAAGGCTTGAGCTATGGCTACACCTTC. Protein product: CASSLEGLSYGYTF.

This clonotype was observed a few times. This rearrangement joins TRBV7-8 to TRBJ2-5; 8 nucleotides align to TRBD2. V shed 4 bases and J 0 bases; nucleotides not matched to a gene: 7. Germline V gives CDR1 SGHVS, CDR2 FQNEAQ. The CDR3 totals 16 residues. DNA for the CDR3: TGTGCCAGCAGCTACGGGGGGGTGAGGTACCAAGAGACCCAGTACTTC. It translates to CASSYGGVRYQETQYF.

The chain links TRBV7-9 to TRBJ1-2, with D possibly being TRBD1 (5 bases). Germline V gene sequence: CDR1 SEHNR, CDR2 FQNEAQ (reference sequence). The V end lost 6 bases, the J end lost 7 bases, and 21 bases lay between the germline ends. The length of the CDR3 is 15 residues. CDR3 amino acids: CASSFPGGAGSGYTF. CDR3 in DNA: TGTGCCAGCAGTTTCCCGGGAGGGGCTGGAAGTGGCTACACCTTC.

This clonotype was recorded a few times. The CDR3 here is CASSLWGYEQFF. The CDR3 nucleotides read TGCGCCAGCAGCTTATGGGGTTATGAGCAGTTCTTC. The gene calls are TRBV5-1 and TRBJ2-1; D call uncertain. The V end lost 2 bases, the J end lost 8 bases, and 8 bases lay between the germline ends. The germline gives CDR1 SGHRS, CDR2 YFSETQ. This CDR3 is built from 12 residues.

The chain links TRBV25-1 to TRBJ1-6, with D possibly matching TRBD1 (5 bases). CDR3 length equals 14 residues. The V and J ends lost 1 base and 7 bases respectively, with 8 bases between them. Germline V gives CDR1 MGHDK, CDR2 SYGVNS. The CDR3 loop is CASSEFGGNSPLHF. CDR3 DNA sequence: TGTGCCAGCAGTGAATTCGGGGGGAATTCACCCCTCCACTTT.

This clonotype was counted only a few times. The chain recombines TRBV7-3 with TRBJ2-1; D tentatively fits TRBD1 or TRBD2 (6 bases each). Germline V gene sequence: CDR1 SGHTA, CDR2 FQGTGA. This CDR3 region has 17 residues. The V end lost 0 bases, the J end lost 7 bases, and 19 bases lay between the germline ends. Written as DNA, the CDR3 is TGTGCCAGCAGCTTAACCCCCGGGGGCCGCATTAGTAATGAGCAGTTCTTC. Amino acids: CASSLTPGGRISNEQFF.

The chain combines TRBV11-2 with TRBJ2-5; D is unclear. From germline, CDR1 is SGHAT and CDR2 FQNNGV. The length of the CDR3 is 15 residues. Trimming left V 1 base short and J 4 bases short, with 13 bases between. In DNA form, the CDR3 reads TGTGCCAGCAGCTTAGGGCAGGAAGGGCTAGAGACCCAGTACTTC. Translating it yields CASSLGQEGLETQYF.

The V gene is TRBV7-9, the J gene TRBJ2-7; 9 positions agree with TRBD1. The germline CDR1 and CDR2 sequences are SEHNR and FQNEAQ (reference sequence). Losses at the gene ends were 10 bases for V and 4 bases for J; bases not matched to a gene: 8. CDR3 size: 13 residues. The CDR3 spells CATERQGGYEQYF. The CDR3 nucleotides read TGTGCCACCGAACGACAGGGGGGATACGAGCAGTACTTC.

This chain connects TRBV19 to TRBJ1-1; 7 nucleotides match TRBD1. V trimming: 5 bases; J trimming: 4 bases; junction bases outside the gene matches: 10. Germline V gene data show CDR1 as LNHDA and CDR2 as SQIVND (reference sequence). The CDR3 consists of 15 residues. As DNA, the CDR3 is TGTGCCAGTAGTCCGAAGGGGGCCTGGAGCACTGAAGCTTTCTTT. Translated, it gives CASSPKGAWSTEAFF.

The table lists this clonotype with a few counts. The chain links TRBV5-6 to TRBJ2-3; 10 positions agree with TRBD2. Germline trimming cut 0 bases from V and 0 bases from J; bases unmatched to any gene: 4. The CDR3 is 17 amino acids. Germline assignment: CDR1 SGHDT and CDR2 YYEEEE. CDR3 amino acids: CASSLAASGGSTDTQYF. The CDR3 coding sequence is TGTGCCAGCAGCTTGGCGGCTAGCGGGGGTAGCACAGATACGCAGTATTTT.

This chain joins TRBV12-3 or TRBV12-4 and TRBJ2-2, with 10 bases aligning to TRBD1. The CDR3 is 14 amino acids. Trimming cost V 6 bases and J 7 bases; bases outside gene matches: 5. The CDR3 protein is CASRSGQGHGELFF. The DNA of the CDR3 is TGTGCCAGCAGGTCGGGACAGGGGCACGGGGAGCTGTTTTTT.

This clonotype was detected ten times or more. This chain links TRBV7-8 with TRBJ2-1; the D call may be TRBD1 or TRBD2 (5 bases each). V lost 5 bases and J lost 1, with 15 bases in between. There are 16 residues in the CDR3. Germline V gene data show CDR1 as SGHVS and CDR2 as FQNEAQ. The DNA of the CDR3 is TGTGCCAGCAGCCTAAATTTGGGGGAATCCTACAATGAGCAGTTCTTC. It yields the protein CASSLNLGESYNEQFF.

The chain employs TRBV27 and TRBJ1-3; D ambiguous. The germline V gene encodes CDR1 MNHEY and CDR2 SMNVEV (reference sequence). Between the trimmed V and J ends, which lost 5 bases and 0 bases, there was a span of 23 bases. This CDR3 has 19 residues. In nucleotides, the CDR3 is TGTGCCAGCAGTATAGGTCGGCGTTTGATGAAGGCCTCTGGAAACACCATATATTTT. Residues: CASSIGRRLMKASGNTIYF.

Points on this clonotype: A read error may account for a junction end that differs from germline. V gene TRBV6-1 combines with J gene TRBJ2-6, with 8 bases fitting TRBD1. Germline lookup yields CDR1 MNHNS and CDR2 SASEGT. The CDR3 spans 15 residues. The CDR3 region is CANSGQGSGANVLTF. CDR3 bases: TGTGCCAACAGTGGACAGGGCTCTGGGGCCAACGTCCTGACTTTC.

V is TRBV4-2 and J is TRBJ2-2, with TRBD2 matching over 10 bases. This CDR3 has 18 amino acids. The germline V gene has CDR1 LGHNA and CDR2 YNFKEQ. J lost 2 bases, V lost 0 bases, and 6 bases had no gene match. Here the CDR3 DNA reads TGTGCCAGCAGCCAAGATGGACTAGCGGACTCAAACACCGGGGAGCTGTTTTTT. Its translation: CASSQDGLADSNTGELFF.

This clonotype came up a few times. The chain recombines TRBV30 with TRBJ2-5; D is undetermined. The germline V gene has CDR1 GTSNPN and CDR2 SVGIG (reference sequence). This CDR3 contains 15 residues. The V and J ends lost 1 base and 0 bases respectively, with 12 bases between them. In nucleotides, the CDR3 is TGTGCCTGGAGTGCCCGAACATTGTACCAAGAGACCCAGTACTTC. Amino acid sequence: CAWSARTLYQETQYF.

The V gene is TRBV11-2, the J gene TRBJ2-3; no firm D call. Trimming left V 3 bases short and J 0 bases short, with 7 bases between. The CDR3 covers 14 residues. In germline, CDR1 is SGHAT, CDR2 FQNNGV. This chain's CDR3 is CASSFLASTDTQYF. CDR3 DNA: TGTGCCAGCAGCTTCCTTGCTAGCACAGATACGCAGTATTTT.

This clonotype appeared once. The rearrangement uses TRBV15 and TRBJ2-2, with D possibly being TRBD1 (6 bases). Germline V gene sequence: CDR1 LNHNV, CDR2 YYDKDF (reference sequence). The CDR3 sequence is 15 residues long. V dropped 0 bases and J dropped 4 bases, with 9 bases sitting between them. CDR3 DNA sequence: TGTGCCACCAGCAGAGACAGGGGCGGCACCGGGGAGCTGTTTTTT. Translation gives CATSRDRGGTGELFF. Full variable domain (missing parts from reference TRBV15 and TRBJ2-2): DAMVIQNPRYQVTQFGKPVTLSCSQTLNHNVMYWYQQKSSQAPKLLFHYYDKDFNNEADTPDNFQSRRPNTSFCFLDIRSPGLGDTAMYLCATSRDRGGTGELFFGEGSRLTVL.